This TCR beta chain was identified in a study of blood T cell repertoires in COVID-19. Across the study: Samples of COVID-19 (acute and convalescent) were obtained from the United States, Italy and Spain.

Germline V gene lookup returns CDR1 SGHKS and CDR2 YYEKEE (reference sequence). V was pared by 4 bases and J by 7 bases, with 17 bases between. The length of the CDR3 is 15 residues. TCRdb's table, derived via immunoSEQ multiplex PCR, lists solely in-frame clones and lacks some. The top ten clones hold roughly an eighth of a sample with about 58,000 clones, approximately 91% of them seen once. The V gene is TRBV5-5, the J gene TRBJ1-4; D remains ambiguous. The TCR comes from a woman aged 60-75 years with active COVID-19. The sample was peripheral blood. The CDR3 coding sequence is TGTGCCAGCAGCGTCCGGGCCCAGGAGGCTGAAAAACTGTTTTTT. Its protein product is CASSVRAQEAEKLFF. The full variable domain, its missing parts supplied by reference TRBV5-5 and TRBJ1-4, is DAGVTQSPTHLIKTRGQQVTLRCSPISGHKSVSWYQQVLGQGPQFIFQYYEKEERGRGNFPDRFSARQFPNYSSELNVNALLLGDSALYLCASSVRAQEAEKLFFGSGTQLSVL.